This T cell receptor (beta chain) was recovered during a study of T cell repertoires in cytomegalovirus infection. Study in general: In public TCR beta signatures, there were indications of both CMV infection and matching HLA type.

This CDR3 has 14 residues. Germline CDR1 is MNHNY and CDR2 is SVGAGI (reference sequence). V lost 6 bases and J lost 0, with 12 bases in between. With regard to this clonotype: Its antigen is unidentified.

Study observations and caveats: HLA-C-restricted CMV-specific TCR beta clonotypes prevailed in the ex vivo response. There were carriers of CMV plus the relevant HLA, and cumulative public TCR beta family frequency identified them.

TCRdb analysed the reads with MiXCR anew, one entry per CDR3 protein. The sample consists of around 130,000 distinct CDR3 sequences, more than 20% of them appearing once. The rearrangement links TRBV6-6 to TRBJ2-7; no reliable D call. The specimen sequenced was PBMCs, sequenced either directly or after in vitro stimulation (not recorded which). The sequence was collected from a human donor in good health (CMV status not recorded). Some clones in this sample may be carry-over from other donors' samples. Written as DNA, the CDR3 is TGTGCCAGCAGCCAACCCGGGCCCTCCTACGAGCAGTACGTC. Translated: CASSQPGPSYEQYV.